This T cell receptor beta chain was sequenced for a study of T cell responses to AZD1222 COVID-19 vaccine. Trimming removed 2 bases from V and 9 bases from J; junction bases left unmatched: 8. Germline V lookup: CDR1 MNHNY, CDR2 SVGAGI (reference sequence). This CDR3 is built from 15 residues. Clones were sequenced by immunoSEQ multiplex PCR, and TCRdb holds only the in-frame ones, with some missing. The sample has 100,000 to 120,000 clones, around 90% seen once. J is TRBJ2-1 and V is TRBV6-6, with 9 positions matching TRBD1. The starting material was peripheral blood, obtained 28 days after the second AZD1222 dose. The source of this sequence is an adult who received the AZD1222 COVID-19 vaccine. This chain's CDR3 is CASSYAGQGFTEQFF. The CDR3 DNA is TGTGCCAGCAGTTACGCGGGACAGGGTTTCACTGAGCAGTTCTTC.